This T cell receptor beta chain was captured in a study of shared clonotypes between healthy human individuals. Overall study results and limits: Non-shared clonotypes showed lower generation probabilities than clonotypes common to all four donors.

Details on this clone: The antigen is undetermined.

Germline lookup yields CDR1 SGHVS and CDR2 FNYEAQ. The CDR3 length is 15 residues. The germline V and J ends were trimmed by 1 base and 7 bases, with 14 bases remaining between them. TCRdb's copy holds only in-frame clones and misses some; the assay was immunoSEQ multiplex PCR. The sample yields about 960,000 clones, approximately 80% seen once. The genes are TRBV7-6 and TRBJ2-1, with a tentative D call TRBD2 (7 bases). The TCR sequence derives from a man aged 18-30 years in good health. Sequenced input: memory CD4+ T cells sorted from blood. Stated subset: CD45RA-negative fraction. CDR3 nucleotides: TGTGCCAGCAGCTTAGAGGCGGGGGCACGAAATGAGCAGTTCTTC. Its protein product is CASSLEAGARNEQFF.